A selection of T cell receptor beta chains follows, all from one sample in a study of CD8 T cells in ankylosing spondylitis. TCRdb recomputed calls from the 5' RACE reads with MiXCR, one row per CDR3 protein. The table records about 230,000 distinct CDR3 sequences, around 8% of them present only once. Sequencing input: blood, either unsorted or a sorted T cell fraction (not recorded which). All receptors derive from a female donor with ankylosing spondylitis or in good health (not recorded which). The CDR3 runs from the conserved cysteine through the conserved F or W.

CDR3 protein: CSVEANYGYTF; V gene: TRBV29-1; J gene: TRBJ1-2
CDR3 protein: CASSRDTSNQPQHF; V gene: TRBV7-9; J gene: TRBJ1-5
CDR3 protein: CASNTGENTEAFF; V gene: TRBV6-5; J gene: TRBJ1-1
CDR3 protein: CSARTSGAETQYF; V gene: TRBV20-1; J gene: TRBJ2-5
CDR3 protein: CASSTPGTAYNEQFF; V gene: TRBV5-1; J gene: TRBJ2-1
CDR3 protein: CASRAPFRSNTDTQYF; V gene: TRBV6-2/TRBV6-3; J gene: TRBJ2-3
CDR3 protein: CASSYSIAAGPETQYF; V gene: TRBV6-5; J gene: TRBJ2-5
CDR3 protein: CASSQESGNNQPQHF; V gene: TRBV4-2; J gene: TRBJ1-5
CDR3 protein: CASSVGSMEGPQHF; V gene: TRBV9; J gene: TRBJ1-5
CDR3 protein: CASSYRTGVEEQYF; V gene: TRBV5-1; J gene: TRBJ2-7
CDR3 protein: CSAWAAVSNQPQHF; V gene: TRBV20-1; J gene: TRBJ1-5
CDR3 protein: CASSARGSGSPYEQYF; V gene: TRBV7-2; J gene: TRBJ2-7
CDR3 protein: CASSLKGGPNSPLHF; V gene: TRBV11-2; J gene: TRBJ1-6
CDR3 protein: CASSLFPRGQYF; V gene: TRBV28; J gene: TRBJ2-7
CDR3 protein: CASTTRGIETQYF; V gene: TRBV12-3/TRBV12-4; J gene: TRBJ2-5
CDR3 protein: CASSLVGGEDTEAFF; V gene: TRBV5-1; J gene: TRBJ1-1
CDR3 protein: CSAIQGLLQETQYF; V gene: TRBV20-1; J gene: TRBJ2-5
CDR3 protein: CASSESMFGSTDTQYF; V gene: TRBV10-2; J gene: TRBJ2-3
CDR3 protein: CASSRAASDTDTQYF; V gene: TRBV7-7; J gene: TRBJ2-3
CDR3 protein: CASSLGLAGVNEQYF; V gene: TRBV12-3/TRBV12-4; J gene: TRBJ2-3
CDR3 protein: CASSIVAEHEQFF; V gene: TRBV19; J gene: TRBJ2-1